What follows are 4 T cell receptor beta chains derived from one specimen sequenced in a study of patients and donors after allogeneic stem cell transplantation. A single record per CDR3 protein comes from TCRdb applying MiXCR to the RT-PCR reads. Here the sample spans approximately 170,000 distinct CDR3 sequences, 24% being singletons. Sequenced input: blood, either unsorted or a sorted T cell fraction (not recorded which). The receptor set was obtained from a human donor who was either an allogeneic HSCT recipient or a stem cell or donor lymphocyte infusion donor (not recorded which). It is not recorded whose cells these are; they may come from a transplant donor.

This clonotype was observed a few times. V and J are TRBV27 and TRBJ2-2; no clear D. The CDR3 sequence is 13 residues long. The germline V gene has CDR1 MNHEY and CDR2 SMNVEV (reference sequence). V lost 7 bases, J lost 4 bases, and 10 bases lay in between. CDR3: CASNRWGTGELFF. In DNA, the CDR3 is TGTGCCAGCAACCGCTGGGGCACCGGGGAGCTGTTTTTT.

V gene TRBV14 combines with J gene TRBJ2-1; D is perhaps TRBD2 (6 bases). CDR1 SGHDN and CDR2 FVKESK come from the germline V gene. The V gene lost 2 bases and the J gene lost 2 bases, with 7 bases spanning the gap. This CDR3 spans 14 amino acids. The CDR3: CASSQSSAYNEQFF. Here the CDR3 DNA reads TGTGCCAGCAGCCAATCTAGCGCCTACAATGAGCAGTTCTTC.

This CDR3 reads CASSPRRAGGINEQFF. The CDR3 bases are TGTGCCAGCAGCCCCCGGAGAGCGGGAGGAATAAATGAGCAGTTCTTC. V and J are TRBV9 and TRBJ2-1; 9 nucleotides match TRBD2. The ends lost 4 bases at V and 7 bases at J; junction bases unmatched: 12. The germline V gene has CDR1 SGDLS and CDR2 YYNGEE. CDR3 length equals 16 residues.

The chain couples TRBV29-1 to TRBJ2-2; perhaps TRBD2 as D (5 bases). CDR1 is SQVTM and CDR2 is ANQGSEA in the germline V gene. V was clipped by 5 bases and J by 0 bases, with 10 bases between them. The length of the CDR3 is 14 residues. This CDR3 reads CSVSREPNTGELFF. In DNA form, the CDR3 reads TGCAGCGTTAGTCGGGAACCGAACACCGGGGAGCTGTTTTTT.